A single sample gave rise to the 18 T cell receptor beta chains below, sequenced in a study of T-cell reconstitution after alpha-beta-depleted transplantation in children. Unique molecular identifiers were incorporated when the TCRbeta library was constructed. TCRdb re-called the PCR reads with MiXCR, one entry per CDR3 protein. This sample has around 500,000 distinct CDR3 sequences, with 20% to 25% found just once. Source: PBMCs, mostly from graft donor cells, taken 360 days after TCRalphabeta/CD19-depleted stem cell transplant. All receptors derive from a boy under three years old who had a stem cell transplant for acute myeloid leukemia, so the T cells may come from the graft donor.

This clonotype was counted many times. The CDR3 loop reads CSARDTLETQYF. In nucleotides, the CDR3 is TGCAGTGCTAGAGATACATTAGAGACCCAGTACTTC. The chain uses TRBV20-1 and TRBJ2-5; no reliable D call. CDR3 length equals 12 residues. V gave up 0 bases and J gave up 4 bases, with 6 bases separating them. Germline V lookup: CDR1 DFQATT, CDR2 SNEGSKA (reference sequence).

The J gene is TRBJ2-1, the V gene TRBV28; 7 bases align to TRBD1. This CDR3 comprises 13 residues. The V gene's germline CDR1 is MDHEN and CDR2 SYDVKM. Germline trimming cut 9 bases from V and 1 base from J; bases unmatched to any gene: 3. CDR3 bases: TGTGCCAGTCGGGACAGATCCTACAATGAGCAGTTCTTC. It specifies CASRDRSYNEQFF. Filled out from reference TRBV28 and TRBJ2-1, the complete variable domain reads DVKVTQSSRYLVKRTGEKVFLECVQDMDHENMFWYRQDPGLGLRLIYFSYDVKMKEKGDIPEGYSVSREKKERFSLILESASTNQTSMYLCASRDRSYNEQFFGPGTRLTVL.

CDR3 loop: CASSSRTLEQFF. In nucleotides, the CDR3 is TGTGCCAGCAGTTCGCGGACGCTGGAGCAGTTCTTC. The chain couples TRBV12-3 or TRBV12-4 to TRBJ2-1; D uncertain. V was pared by 4 bases and J by 10 bases, with 11 bases between. This CDR3 is built from 12 residues.

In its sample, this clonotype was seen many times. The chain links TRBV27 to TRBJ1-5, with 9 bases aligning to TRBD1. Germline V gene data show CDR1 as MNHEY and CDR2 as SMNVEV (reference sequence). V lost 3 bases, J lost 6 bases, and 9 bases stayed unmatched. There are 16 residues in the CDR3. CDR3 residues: CASSLGGQGGIQPQHF. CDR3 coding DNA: TGTGCCAGCAGTTTGGGGGGACAGGGAGGTATTCAGCCCCAGCATTTT.

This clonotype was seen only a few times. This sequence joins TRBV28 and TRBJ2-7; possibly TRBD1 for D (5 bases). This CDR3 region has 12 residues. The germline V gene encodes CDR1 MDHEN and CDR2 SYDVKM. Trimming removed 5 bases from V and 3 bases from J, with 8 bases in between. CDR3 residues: CASSTRVYEQYV. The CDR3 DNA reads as TGTGCCAGCAGTACCAGGGTCTACGAGCAGTACGTC.

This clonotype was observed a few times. The CDR3 loop reads CASSSRPRITISGANVLTF. CDR3 nucleotide sequence: TGTGCCAGCAGTTCCAGGCCTCGTATCACCATCTCTGGGGCCAACGTCCTGACTTTC. The rearrangement uses TRBV28 and TRBJ2-6; D is unresolved. V was trimmed by 4 bases and J by 0 bases, leaving 19 bases between them. Germline lookup yields CDR1 MDHEN and CDR2 SYDVKM. This CDR3 is 19 amino acids long. The complete variable domain, with remaining parts taken from reference TRBV28 and TRBJ2-6, reads DVKVTQSSRYLVKRTGEKVFLECVQDMDHENMFWYRQDPGLGLRLIYFSYDVKMKEKGDIPEGYSVSREKKERFSLILESASTNQTSMYLCASSSRPRITISGANVLTFGAGSRLTVL.

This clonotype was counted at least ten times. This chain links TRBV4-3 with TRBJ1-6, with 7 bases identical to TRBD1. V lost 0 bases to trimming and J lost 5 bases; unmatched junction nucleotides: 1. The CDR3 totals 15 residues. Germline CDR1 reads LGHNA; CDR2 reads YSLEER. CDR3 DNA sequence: TGCGCCAGCAGCCAAGATGGGACAGATAATTCACCCCTCCACTTT. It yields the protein CASSQDGTDNSPLHF.

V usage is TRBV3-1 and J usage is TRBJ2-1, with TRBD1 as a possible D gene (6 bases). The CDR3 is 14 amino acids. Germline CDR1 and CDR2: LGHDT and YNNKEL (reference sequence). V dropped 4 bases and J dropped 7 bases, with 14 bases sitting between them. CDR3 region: CASSLTATGNEQFF. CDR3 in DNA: TGTGCCAGCAGCCTAACAGCGACAGGTAATGAGCAGTTCTTC.

The CDR3 spells CASSAGLAGAQETQYF. For the CDR3, the DNA is TGTGCCAGCAGCGCAGGACTAGCGGGGGCTCAAGAGACCCAGTACTTC. This chain joins TRBV9 and TRBJ2-5; 13 nucleotides agree with TRBD2. The CDR3 sequence is 16 residues long. Germline CDR1 SGDLS, CDR2 YYNGEE. Germline trimming cut 3 bases from V and 2 bases from J; bases unmatched to any gene: 4.

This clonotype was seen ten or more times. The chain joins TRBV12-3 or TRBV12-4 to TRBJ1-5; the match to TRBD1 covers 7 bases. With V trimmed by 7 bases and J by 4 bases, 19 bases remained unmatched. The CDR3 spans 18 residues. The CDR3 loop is CASTHSLTGDSFNQPQHF. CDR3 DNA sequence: TGTGCCAGCACCCATTCACTAACCGGGGACAGCTTTAATCAGCCCCAGCATTTT.

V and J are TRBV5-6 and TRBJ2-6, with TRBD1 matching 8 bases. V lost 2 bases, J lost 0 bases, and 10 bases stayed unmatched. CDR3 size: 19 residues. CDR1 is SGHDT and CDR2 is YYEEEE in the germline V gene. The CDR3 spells CASSFPPGQVYSGANVLTF. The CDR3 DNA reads TGTGCCAGCAGCTTTCCTCCGGGACAGGTCTACTCTGGGGCCAACGTCCTGACTTTC.

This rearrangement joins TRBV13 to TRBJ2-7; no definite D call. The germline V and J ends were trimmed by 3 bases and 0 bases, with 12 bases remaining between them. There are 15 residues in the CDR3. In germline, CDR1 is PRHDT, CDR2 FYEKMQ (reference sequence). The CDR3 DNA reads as TGTGCCAGCAGCTTGGGTATCCTAAGCTCCTACGAGCAGTACTTC. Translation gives CASSLGILSSYEQYF.

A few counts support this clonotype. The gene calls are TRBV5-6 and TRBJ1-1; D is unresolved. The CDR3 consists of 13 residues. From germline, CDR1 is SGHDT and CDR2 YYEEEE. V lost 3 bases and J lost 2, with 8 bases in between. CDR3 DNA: TGTGCCAGCAGCTGGTTAGCCAACACTGAAGCTTTCTTT. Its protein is CASSWLANTEAFF.

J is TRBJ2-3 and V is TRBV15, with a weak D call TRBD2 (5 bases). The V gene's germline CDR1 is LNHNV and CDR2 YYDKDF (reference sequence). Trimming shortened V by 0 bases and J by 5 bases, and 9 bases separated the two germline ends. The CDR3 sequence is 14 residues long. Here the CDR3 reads CATSREGDGDTQYF. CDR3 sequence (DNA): TGTGCCACCAGCAGAGAGGGAGACGGAGATACGCAGTATTTT.

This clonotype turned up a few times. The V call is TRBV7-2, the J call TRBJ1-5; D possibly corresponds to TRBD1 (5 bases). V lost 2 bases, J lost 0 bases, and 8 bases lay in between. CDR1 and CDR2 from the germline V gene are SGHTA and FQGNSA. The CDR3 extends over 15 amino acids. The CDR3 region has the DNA TGTGCCAGCAGCTTAAGGGGTATTAGCAATCAGCCCCAGCATTTT. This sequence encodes CASSLRGISNQPQHF.

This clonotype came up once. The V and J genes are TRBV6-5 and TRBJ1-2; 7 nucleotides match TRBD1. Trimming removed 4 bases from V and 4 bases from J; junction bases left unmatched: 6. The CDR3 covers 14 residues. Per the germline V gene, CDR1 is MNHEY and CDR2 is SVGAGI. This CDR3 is CASSSWDSIYGYTF. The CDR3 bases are TGTGCCAGCAGTTCCTGGGACAGCATCTATGGCTACACCTTC.

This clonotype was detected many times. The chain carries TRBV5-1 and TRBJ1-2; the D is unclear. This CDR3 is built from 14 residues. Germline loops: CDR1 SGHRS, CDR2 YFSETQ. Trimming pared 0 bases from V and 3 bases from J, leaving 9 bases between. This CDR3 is CASSLEVEDYGYTF. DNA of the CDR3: TGCGCCAGCAGCTTGGAAGTGGAGGACTATGGCTACACCTTC.

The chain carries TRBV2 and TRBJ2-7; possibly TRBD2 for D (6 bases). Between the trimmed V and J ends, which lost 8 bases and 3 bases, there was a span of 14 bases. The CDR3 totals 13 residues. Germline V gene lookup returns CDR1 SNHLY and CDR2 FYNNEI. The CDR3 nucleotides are TGTGCCAGCGCGGAGGGGCAGCTCTACGAGCAGTACGTC. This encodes CASAEGQLYEQYV.